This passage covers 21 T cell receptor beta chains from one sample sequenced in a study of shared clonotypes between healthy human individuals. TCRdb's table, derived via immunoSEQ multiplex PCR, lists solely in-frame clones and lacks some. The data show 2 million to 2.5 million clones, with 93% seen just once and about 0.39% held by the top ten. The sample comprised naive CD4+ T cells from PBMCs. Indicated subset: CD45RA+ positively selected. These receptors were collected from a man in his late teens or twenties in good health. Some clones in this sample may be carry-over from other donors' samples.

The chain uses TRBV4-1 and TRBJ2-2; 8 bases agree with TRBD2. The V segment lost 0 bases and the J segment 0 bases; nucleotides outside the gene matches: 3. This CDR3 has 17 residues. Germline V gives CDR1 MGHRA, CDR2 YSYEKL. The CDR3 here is CASSQDRLAPNTGELFF. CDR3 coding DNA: TGCGCCAGCAGCCAAGACCGACTAGCGCCGAACACCGGGGAGCTGTTTTTT.

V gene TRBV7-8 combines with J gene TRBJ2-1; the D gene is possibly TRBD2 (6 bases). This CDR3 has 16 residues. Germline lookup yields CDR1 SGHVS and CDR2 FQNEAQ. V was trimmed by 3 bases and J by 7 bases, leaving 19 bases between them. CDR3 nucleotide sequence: TGTGCCAGCAGCTTTGGGCGGCGGGGATACCTAAATGAGCAGTTCTTC. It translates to CASSFGRRGYLNEQFF.

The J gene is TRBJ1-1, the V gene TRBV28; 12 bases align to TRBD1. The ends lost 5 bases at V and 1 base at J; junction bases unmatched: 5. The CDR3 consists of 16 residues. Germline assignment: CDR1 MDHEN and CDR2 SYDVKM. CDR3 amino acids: CASSGRDRGQNTEAFF. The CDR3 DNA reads TGTGCCAGCAGTGGCCGGGACAGGGGGCAGAACACTGAAGCTTTCTTT.

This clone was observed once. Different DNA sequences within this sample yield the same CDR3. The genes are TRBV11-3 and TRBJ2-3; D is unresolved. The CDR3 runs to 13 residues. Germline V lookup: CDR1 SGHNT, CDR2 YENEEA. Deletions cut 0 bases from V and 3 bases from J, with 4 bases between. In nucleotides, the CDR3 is TGTGCCAGCAGCTTAGAGGGAACAGATACGCAGTATTTT. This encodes CASSLEGTDTQYF.

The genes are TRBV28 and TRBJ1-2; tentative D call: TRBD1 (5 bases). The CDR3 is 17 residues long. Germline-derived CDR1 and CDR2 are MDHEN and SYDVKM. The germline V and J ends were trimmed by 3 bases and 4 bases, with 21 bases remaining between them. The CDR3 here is CASSFPSNVDMRYGYTF. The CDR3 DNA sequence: TGTGCCAGCAGTTTTCCCTCTAACGTGGACATGCGCTATGGCTACACCTTC.

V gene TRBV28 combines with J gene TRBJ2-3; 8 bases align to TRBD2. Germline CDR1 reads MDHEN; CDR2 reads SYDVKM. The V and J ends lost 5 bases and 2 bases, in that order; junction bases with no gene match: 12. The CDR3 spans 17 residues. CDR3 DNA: TGTGCCAGCAGTCCCCTCGGGAGGGAACGACCCACAGATACGCAGTATTTT. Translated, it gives CASSPLGRERPTDTQYF.

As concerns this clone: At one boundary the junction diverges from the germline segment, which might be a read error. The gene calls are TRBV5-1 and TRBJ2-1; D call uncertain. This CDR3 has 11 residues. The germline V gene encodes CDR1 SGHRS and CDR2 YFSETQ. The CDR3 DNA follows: TGCGCCAGCAGATTGGAACTAGAGCAGTTCTTC. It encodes CASRLELEQFF.

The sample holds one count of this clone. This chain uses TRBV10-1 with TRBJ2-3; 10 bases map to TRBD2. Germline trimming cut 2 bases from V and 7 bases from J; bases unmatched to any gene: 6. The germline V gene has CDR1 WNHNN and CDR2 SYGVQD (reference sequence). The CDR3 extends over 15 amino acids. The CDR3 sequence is CASSEPISGRNTQYF. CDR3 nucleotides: TGCGCCAGCAGTGAGCCGATTAGCGGGAGGAATACGCAGTATTTT.

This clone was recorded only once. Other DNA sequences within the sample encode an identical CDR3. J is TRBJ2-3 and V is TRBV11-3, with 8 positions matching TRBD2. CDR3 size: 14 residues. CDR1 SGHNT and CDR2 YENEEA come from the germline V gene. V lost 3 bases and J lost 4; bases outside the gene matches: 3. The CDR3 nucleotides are TGTGCCAGCAGCTTGGGCGGGGGGCCAGATACGCAGTATTTT. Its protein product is CASSLGGGPDTQYF.

CDR3 nucleotides: TGCGCCAGCAGCCGGAGGGCCGGGGGATACAATGAGCAGTTCTTC. Its protein product is CASSRRAGGYNEQFF. The chain has TRBV5-1 and TRBJ2-1, with D maybe TRBD2 (6 bases). Germline CDR1 reads SGHRS; CDR2 reads YFSETQ. Trimming removed 4 bases from V and 4 bases from J, with 15 bases in between. This CDR3 has 15 residues. Looking up the rest from reference TRBV5-1 and TRBJ2-1 gives the full variable domain: KAGVTQTPRYLIKTRGQQVTLSCSPISGHRSVSWYQQTPGQGLQFLFEYFSETQRNKGNFPGRFSGRQFSNSRSEMNVSTLELGDSALYLCASSRRAGGYNEQFFGPGTRLTVL.

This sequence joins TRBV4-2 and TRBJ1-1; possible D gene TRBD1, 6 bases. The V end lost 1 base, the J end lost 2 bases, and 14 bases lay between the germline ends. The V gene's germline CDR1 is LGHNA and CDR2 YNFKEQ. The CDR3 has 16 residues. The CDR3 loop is CASSQGLGGLNTEAFF. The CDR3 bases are TGTGCCAGCAGCCAAGGCCTAGGGGGATTAAACACTGAAGCTTTCTTT.

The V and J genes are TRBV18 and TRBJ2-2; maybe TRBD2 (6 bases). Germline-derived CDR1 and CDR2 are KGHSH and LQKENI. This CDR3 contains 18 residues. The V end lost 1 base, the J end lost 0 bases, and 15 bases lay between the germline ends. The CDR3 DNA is TGTGCCAGCTCACCACAGCTTATAGCGGATACGAACACCGGGGAGCTGTTTTTT. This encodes CASSPQLIADTNTGELFF.

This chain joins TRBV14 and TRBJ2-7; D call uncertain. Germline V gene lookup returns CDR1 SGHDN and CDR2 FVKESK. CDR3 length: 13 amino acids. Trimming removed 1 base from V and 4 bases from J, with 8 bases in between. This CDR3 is CASSQVGSYEQYF. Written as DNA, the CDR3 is TGTGCCAGCAGCCAAGTAGGCAGTTACGAGCAGTACTTC.

The CDR3 coding sequence is TGCAGTGCAAAAGCTCGGGACGCGCAGTATTTT. This sequence encodes CSAKARDAQYF. The J gene is TRBJ2-3, the V gene TRBV20-1, with D perhaps assigned TRBD1 or TRBD2 (5 bases each). Germline V gene sequence: CDR1 DFQATT, CDR2 SNEGSKA (reference sequence). The CDR3 runs to 11 residues. V lost 6 bases and J 10 bases, leaving 14 bases between the germline ends.

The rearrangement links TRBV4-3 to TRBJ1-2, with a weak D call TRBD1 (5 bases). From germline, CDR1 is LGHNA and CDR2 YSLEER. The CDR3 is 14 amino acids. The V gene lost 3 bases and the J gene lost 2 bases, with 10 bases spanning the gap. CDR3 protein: CASSQQGKNYGYTF. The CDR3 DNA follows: TGCGCCAGCAGCCAGCAGGGAAAGAACTATGGCTACACCTTC.

The CDR3 loop reads CASSFGTGLKLYNEQFF. CDR3 DNA sequence: TGTGCCAGCAGCTTCGGGACAGGGTTAAAGCTCTACAATGAGCAGTTCTTC. The chain joins TRBV7-3 to TRBJ2-1, with TRBD1 matching 9 bases. Germline CDR1 SGHTA, CDR2 FQGTGA. This CDR3 has 17 residues. Trimming cost V 3 bases and J 3 bases; bases outside gene matches: 9.

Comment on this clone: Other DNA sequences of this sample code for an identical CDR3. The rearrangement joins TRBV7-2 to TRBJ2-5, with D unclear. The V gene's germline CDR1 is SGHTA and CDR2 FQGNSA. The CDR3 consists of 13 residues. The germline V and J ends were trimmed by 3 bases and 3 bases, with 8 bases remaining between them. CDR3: CASSFGTEETQYF. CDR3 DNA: TGTGCCAGCAGCTTCGGAACGGAAGAGACCCAGTACTTC.

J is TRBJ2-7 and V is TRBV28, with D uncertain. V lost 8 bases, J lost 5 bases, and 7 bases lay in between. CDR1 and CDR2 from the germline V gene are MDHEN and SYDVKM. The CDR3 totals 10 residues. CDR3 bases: TGTGCCAGCGGATCAGACGAGCAGTACTTC. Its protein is CASGSDEQYF.

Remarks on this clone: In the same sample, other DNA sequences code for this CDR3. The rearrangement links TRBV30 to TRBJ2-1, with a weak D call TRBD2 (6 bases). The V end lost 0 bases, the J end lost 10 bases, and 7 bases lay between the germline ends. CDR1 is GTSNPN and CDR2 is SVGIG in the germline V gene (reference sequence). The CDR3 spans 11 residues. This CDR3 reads CAWSVGGEQFF. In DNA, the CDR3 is TGTGCCTGGAGTGTAGGAGGGGAGCAGTTCTTC.

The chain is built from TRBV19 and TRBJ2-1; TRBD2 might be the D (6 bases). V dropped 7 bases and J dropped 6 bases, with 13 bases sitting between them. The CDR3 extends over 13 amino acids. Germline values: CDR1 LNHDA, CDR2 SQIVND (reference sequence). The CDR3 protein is CASTGRGSNEQFF. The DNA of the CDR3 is TGTGCCAGTACAGGTCGGGGGTCCAATGAGCAGTTCTTC.

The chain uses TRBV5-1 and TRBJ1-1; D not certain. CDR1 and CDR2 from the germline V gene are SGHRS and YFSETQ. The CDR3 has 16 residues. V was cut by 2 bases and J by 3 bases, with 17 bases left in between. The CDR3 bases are TGCGCCAGCAGCTTCTTCATGGTCGGCAGAGACACTGAAGCTTTCTTT. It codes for CASSFFMVGRDTEAFF. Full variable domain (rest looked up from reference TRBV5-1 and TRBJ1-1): KAGVTQTPRYLIKTRGQQVTLSCSPISGHRSVSWYQQTPGQGLQFLFEYFSETQRNKGNFPGRFSGRQFSNSRSEMNVSTLELGDSALYLCASSFFMVGRDTEAFFGQGTRLTVV.